This T cell receptor beta chain was retrieved from a study of regulatory T cells. Findings of the study overall: Patient repertoires had restricted TRB V-J pairs and skewed V and J usage, most in Tregs. Hydrophobic residues at CDR3 positions 6 and 7 were enriched in conventional CD4+ T cells of CD3G-deficient patients.

A remark on this clone: Its antigen is unknown.

Primers: 52 TRBV forward and 13 TRBJ reverse. Produced via immunoSEQ multiplex PCR; TCRdb's table is partial and in-frame only. The sample yields some 38,000 clones, about nine tenths seen once. Every patient with CD3G deficiency had evidence of autoimmunity. At testing, patients were 2 to 39 years old, with reduced naive and increased memory T-cell proportions. Sorting split CD4+ cells into CD25-high CD127-low Tregs and CD25-low CD127-high conventional T cells. The CDR3 sequence is 14 residues long. Germline trimming cut 5 bases from V and 1 base from J; bases unmatched to any gene: 5. The germline gives CDR1 MNHNS, CDR2 SASEGT.

This clonotype was obtained from a person aged 18-35 years with CD3G deficiency. The chain links TRBV6-1 to TRBJ2-7; 7 positions agree with TRBD1. Sequenced material: conventional CD4+ T cells sorted from blood. This CDR3 reads CASSWGQLSYEQYF. In DNA form, the CDR3 reads TGTGCCAGCAGTTGGGGACAGCTGTCCTACGAGCAGTACTTC.